The 7 T cell receptor beta chains reported below all come from one sample, sequenced in a study of T cell repertoires in cytomegalovirus infection. TCRdb analysed the reads with MiXCR anew, one entry per CDR3 protein. The profile shows roughly 150,000 distinct CDR3 sequences, around a quarter of them singletons. Sequences were obtained from PBMCs. Receptors were obtained from a human donor in good health (CMV status not recorded). Some clones in this sample may be carry-over from other donors' samples.

This clonotype was seen many times. The chain couples TRBV7-2 to TRBJ2-3, with D perhaps TRBD2 (7 bases). The CDR3 runs to 14 residues. V was shortened by 5 bases and J by 6 bases, with 15 bases between the two germline ends. The germline V gene has CDR1 SGHTA and CDR2 FQGNSA. The CDR3 bases are TGTGCCAGCAGCCCACGGGCGGGGGCCGATACGCAGTATTTT. Translated: CASSPRAGADTQYF.

This clonotype was detected ten times or more. The chain carries TRBV25-1 and TRBJ2-2; D remains unclear. Germline lookup yields CDR1 MGHDK and CDR2 SYGVNS. This CDR3 has 14 residues. Trimming removed 4 bases from V and 1 base from J, with 7 bases in between. Here the CDR3 DNA reads TGTGCCAGCAGTGCCACGGTGAACACCGGGGAGCTGTTTTTT. Encoded protein: CASSATVNTGELFF.

This clonotype was counted only a few times. CDR3 region: CASSPRTSGGASYNEQFF. The CDR3 DNA follows: TGCGCCAGCAGCCCACGGACTAGCGGGGGGGCATCCTACAATGAGCAGTTCTTC. The chain couples TRBV4-1 to TRBJ2-1; TRBD2 aligns across 15 bases. CDR1 and CDR2 from the germline V gene are MGHRA and YSYEKL. This CDR3 is 18 amino acids long. Germline trimming cut 4 bases from V and 1 base from J; bases unmatched to any gene: 5.

The rearrangement uses TRBV28 and TRBJ2-1; D possibly corresponds to TRBD2 (5 bases). The CDR3 runs to 15 residues. In germline, CDR1 is MDHEN, CDR2 SYDVKM. V was pared by 5 bases and J by 5 bases, with 16 bases between. DNA for the CDR3: TGTGCCAGCAGTCATGGGAGAGGCCAAAACAATGAGCAGTTCTTC. Protein: CASSHGRGQNNEQFF.

This clonotype was seen many times. The junction and the germline gene differ at one end; a read error may be behind it. The chain recombines TRBV7-9 with TRBJ1-4, with a weak D call TRBD1 (6 bases). From germline, CDR1 is SEHNR and CDR2 FQNEAQ (reference sequence). CDR3 length: 12 residues. In DNA form, the CDR3 reads TGTGCCAGCAGCTCAGGAACCGGACAGCTGAACTTT. This encodes CASSSGTGQLNF.

In this sample, this clonotype turned up many times. CDR3 coding DNA: TGTGCCAGTAGTCCCCTATCAGGGGGAGAGACCCAGTACTTC. This translates into CASSPLSGGETQYF. The chain uses TRBV19 and TRBJ2-5; TRBD1 agrees at 7 bases. Germline CDR1 is LNHDA and CDR2 is SQIVND (reference sequence). Trimming cost V 5 bases and J 4 bases; bases outside gene matches: 7. CDR3 length equals 14 residues.

This clonotype occurred a few times. This chain joins TRBV3-1 and TRBJ2-7, with D unclear. This CDR3 contains 14 residues. In germline, CDR1 is LGHDT, CDR2 YNNKEL (reference sequence). Trimming took 0 bases from V and 4 from J, leaving 10 bases between them. CDR3 DNA sequence: TGTGCCAGCAGCCAAGATGTGCGGCGGTACGAGCAGTACTTC. Translation gives CASSQDVRRYEQYF.